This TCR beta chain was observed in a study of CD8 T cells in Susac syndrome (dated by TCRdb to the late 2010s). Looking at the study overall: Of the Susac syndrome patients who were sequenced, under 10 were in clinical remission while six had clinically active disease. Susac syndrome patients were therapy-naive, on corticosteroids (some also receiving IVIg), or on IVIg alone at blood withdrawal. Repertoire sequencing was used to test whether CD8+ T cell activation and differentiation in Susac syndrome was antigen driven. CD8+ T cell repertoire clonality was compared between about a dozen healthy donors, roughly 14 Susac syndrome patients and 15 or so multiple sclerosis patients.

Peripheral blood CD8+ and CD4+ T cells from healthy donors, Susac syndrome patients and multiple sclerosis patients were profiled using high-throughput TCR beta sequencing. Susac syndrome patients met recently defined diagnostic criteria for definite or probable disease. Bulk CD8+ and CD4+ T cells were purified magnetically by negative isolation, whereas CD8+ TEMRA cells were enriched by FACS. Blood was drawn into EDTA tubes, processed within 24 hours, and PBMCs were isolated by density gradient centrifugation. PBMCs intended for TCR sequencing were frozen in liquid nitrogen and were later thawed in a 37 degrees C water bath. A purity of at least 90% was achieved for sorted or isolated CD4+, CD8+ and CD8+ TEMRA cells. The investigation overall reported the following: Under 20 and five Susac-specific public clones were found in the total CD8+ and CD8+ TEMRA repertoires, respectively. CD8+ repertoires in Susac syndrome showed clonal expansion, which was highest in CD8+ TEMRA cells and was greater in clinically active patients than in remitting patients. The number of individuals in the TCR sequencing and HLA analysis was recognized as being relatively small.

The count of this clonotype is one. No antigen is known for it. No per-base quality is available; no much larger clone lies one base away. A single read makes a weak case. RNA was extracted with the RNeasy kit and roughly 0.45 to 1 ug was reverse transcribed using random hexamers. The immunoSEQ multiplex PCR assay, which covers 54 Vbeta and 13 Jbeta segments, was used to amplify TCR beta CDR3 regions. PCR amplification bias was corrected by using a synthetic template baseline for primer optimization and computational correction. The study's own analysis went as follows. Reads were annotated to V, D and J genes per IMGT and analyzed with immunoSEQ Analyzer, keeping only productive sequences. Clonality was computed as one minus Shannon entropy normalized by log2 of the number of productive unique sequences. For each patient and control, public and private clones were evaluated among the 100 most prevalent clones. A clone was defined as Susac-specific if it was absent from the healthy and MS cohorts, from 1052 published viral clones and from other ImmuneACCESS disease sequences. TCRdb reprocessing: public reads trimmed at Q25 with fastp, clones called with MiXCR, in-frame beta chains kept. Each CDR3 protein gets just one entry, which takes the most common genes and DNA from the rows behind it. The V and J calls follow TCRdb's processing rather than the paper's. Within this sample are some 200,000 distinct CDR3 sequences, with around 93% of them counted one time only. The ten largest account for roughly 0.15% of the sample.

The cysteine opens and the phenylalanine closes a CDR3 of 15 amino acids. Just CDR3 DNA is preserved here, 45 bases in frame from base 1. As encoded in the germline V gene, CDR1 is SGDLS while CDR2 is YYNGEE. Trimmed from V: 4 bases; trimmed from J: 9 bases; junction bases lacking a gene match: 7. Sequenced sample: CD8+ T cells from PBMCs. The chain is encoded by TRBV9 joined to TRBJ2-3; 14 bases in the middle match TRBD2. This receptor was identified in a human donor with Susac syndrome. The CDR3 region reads CASSFSGTSGRTQYF. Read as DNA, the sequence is TGTGCCAGCAGCTTCTCCGGGACTAGCGGGAGAACGCAGTATTTT.